This entry describes one T cell receptor beta chain. The data are from a study of CD8+ T cells in alopecia areata. Treatment indicated: oral pan-JAK inhibitor, 5-10 mg twice daily. RNA, once extracted, was reverse transcribed into cDNA for use as the sequencing template. Sequenced by immunoSEQ multiplex PCR; TCRdb stores in-frame clones only, minus some. Among 42,000 or so clones listed, around 90% were seen once. Germline CDR1 MDHEN, CDR2 SYDVKM. Germline trimming cut 1 base from V and 8 bases from J; bases unmatched to any gene: 11. The length of the CDR3 is 17 residues. The receptor comes from a human donor with alopecia areata. The chain employs TRBV28 and TRBJ2-1, with 10 bases lining up with TRBD1. Sequenced material: CD8+ T cells sorted from blood, taken at week 24, from a patient treated with tofacitinib. Here the CDR3 reads CASSLSRGDRGRDEQFF. DNA of the CDR3: TGTGCCAGCAGTTTATCTCGAGGGGACAGGGGAAGGGATGAGCAGTTCTTC.